The TCR beta chain described here comes from a study of lymphopenia after photon versus proton radiotherapy. Produced via immunoSEQ multiplex PCR; TCRdb's table is partial and in-frame only. This table holds 50,000 to 65,000 clones, about 85% found once. The study's findings and limits: After lymphocyte nadir, photon-treated repertoires showed oligoclonal expansion, especially CD8+ Temra. Relative stability marked proton patients; photon patients lost diversity and naive cells. Only patients who died were analyzed for survival; proton advantage is unproven. Post-nadir TCR diversity decline inversely tracked overall survival among those who died.

Regarding this clone: Antigen: not known.

V lost 2 bases to trimming and J lost 7 bases, with 14 bases between them. This CDR3 comprises 14 residues. Germline-derived CDR1 and CDR2 are MNHNS and SASEGT. Source: peripheral blood, taken from a patient treated with proton-based radiotherapy. The chain is built from TRBV6-1 and TRBJ1-2; perhaps TRBD1 as D (5 bases). The receptor was isolated from an elderly man with esophageal cancer. In DNA, the CDR3 is TGTGCCAGCAGTGAAATTCGGGGCCTCGGTGGCTACACCTTC. Translation: CASSEIRGLGGYTF.